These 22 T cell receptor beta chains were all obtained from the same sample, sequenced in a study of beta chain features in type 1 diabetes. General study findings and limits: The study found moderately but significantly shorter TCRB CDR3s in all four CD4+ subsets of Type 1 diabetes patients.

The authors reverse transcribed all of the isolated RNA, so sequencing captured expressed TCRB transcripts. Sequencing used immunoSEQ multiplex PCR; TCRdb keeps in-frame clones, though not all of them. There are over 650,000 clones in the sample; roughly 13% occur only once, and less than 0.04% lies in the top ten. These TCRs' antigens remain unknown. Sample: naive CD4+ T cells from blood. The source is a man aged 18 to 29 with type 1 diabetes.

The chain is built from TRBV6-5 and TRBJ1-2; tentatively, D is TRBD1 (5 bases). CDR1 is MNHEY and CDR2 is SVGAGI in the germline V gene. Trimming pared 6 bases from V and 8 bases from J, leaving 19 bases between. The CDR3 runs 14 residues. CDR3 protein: CASRPGLSPGGYTF. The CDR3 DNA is TGTGCCAGCAGACCGGGACTGAGTCCGGGAGGCTACACCTTC.

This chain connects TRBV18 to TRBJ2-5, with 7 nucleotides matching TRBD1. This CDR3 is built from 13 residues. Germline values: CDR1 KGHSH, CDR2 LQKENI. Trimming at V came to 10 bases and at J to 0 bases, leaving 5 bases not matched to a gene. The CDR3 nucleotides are TGTGCCACGACAGGGTTAAACCAAGAGACCCAGTACTTC. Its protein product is CATTGLNQETQYF. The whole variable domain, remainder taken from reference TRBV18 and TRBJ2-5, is NAGVMQNPRHLVRRRGQEARLRCSPMKGHSHVYWYRQLPEEGLKFMVYLQKENIIDESGMPKERFSAEFPKEGPSILRIQQVVRGDSAAYFCATTGLNQETQYFGPGTRLLVL.

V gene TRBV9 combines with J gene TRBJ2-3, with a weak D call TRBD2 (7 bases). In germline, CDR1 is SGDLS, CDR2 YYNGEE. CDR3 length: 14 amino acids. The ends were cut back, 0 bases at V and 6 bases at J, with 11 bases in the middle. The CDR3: CASSVAAGADTQYF. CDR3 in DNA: TGTGCCAGCAGCGTAGCGGCGGGGGCGGATACGCAGTATTTT. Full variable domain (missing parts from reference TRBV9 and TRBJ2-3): DSGVTQTPKHLITATGQRVTLRCSPRSGDLSVYWYQQSLDQGLQFLIQYYNGEERAKGNILERFSAQQFPDLHSELNLSSLELGDSALYFCASSVAAGADTQYFGPGTRLTVL.

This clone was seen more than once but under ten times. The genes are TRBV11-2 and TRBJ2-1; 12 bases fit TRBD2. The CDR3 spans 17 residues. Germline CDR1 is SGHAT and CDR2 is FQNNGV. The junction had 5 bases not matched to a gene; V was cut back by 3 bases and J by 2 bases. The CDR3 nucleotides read TGTGCCAGCAGCTTGTTGACTAGCGGGAGAGCCTACAATGAGCAGTTCTTC. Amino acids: CASSLLTSGRAYNEQFF.

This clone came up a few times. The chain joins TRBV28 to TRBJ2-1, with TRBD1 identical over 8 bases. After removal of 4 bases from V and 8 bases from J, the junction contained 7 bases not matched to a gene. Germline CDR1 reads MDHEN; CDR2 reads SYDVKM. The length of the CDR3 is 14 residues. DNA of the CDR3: TGTGCCAGCAGTTCCCCGGACAGGGTCCATGAGCAGTTCTTC. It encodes CASSSPDRVHEQFF.

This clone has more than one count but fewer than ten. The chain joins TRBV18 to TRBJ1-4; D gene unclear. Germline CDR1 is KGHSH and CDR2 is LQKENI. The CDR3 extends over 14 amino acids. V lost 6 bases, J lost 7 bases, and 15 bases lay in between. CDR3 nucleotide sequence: TGTGCCAGCTCCGGGCCGACCAAGAGTGAAAAACTGTTTTTT. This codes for CASSGPTKSEKLFF.

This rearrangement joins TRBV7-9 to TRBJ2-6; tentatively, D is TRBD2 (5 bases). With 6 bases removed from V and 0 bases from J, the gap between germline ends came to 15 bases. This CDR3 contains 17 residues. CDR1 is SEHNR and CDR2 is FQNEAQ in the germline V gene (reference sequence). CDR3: CASRNYDGLSGANVLTF. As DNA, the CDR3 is TGTGCCAGCAGGAACTATGACGGACTCTCTGGGGCCAACGTCCTGACTTTC. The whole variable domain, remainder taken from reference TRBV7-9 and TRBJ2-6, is DTGVSQNPRHKITKRGQNVTFRCDPISEHNRLYWYRQTLGQGPEFLTYFQNEAQLEKSRLLSDRFSAERPKGSFSTLEIQRTEQGDSAMYLCASRNYDGLSGANVLTFGAGSRLTVL.

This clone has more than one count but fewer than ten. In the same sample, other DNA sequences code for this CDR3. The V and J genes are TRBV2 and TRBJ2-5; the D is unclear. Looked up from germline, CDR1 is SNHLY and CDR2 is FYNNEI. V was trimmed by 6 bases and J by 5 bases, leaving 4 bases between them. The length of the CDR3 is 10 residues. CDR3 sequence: CASSRETQYF. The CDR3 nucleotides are TGTGCCAGCAGCCGGGAGACCCAGTACTTC.

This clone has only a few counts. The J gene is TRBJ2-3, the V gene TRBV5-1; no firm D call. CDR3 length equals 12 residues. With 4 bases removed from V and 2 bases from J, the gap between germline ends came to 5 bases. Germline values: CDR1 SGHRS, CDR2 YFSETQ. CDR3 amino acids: CASSQPTDTQYF. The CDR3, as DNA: TGCGCCAGCAGCCAACCCACAGATACGCAGTATTTT.

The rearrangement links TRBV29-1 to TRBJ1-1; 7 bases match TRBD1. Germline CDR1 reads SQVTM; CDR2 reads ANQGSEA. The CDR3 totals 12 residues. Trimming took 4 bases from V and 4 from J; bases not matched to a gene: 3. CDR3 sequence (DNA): TGCAGCGTTGTCACAGGGGCCACTGAAGCTTTCTTT. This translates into CSVVTGATEAFF. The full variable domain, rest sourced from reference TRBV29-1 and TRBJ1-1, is SAVISQKPSRDICQRGTSLTIQCQVDSQVTMMFWYRQQPGQSLTLIATANQGSEATYESGFVIDKFPISRPNLTFSTLTVSNMSPEDSSIYLCSVVTGATEAFFGQGTRLTVV.

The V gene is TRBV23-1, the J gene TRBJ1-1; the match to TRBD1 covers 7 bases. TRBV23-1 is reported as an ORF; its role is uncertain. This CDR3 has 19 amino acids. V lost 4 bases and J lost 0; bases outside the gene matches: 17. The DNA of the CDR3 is TGCGCCAGCAGTCGCCTCGACCTCAGGGGGGAAGCTATGAACACTGAAGCTTTCTTT. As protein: CASSRLDLRGEAMNTEAFF.

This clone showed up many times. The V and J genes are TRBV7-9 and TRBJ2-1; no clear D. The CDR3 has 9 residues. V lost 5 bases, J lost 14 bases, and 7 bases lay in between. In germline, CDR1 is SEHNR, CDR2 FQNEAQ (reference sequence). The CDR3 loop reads CASSRFEFF. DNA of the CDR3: TGTGCCAGCAGCCGCTTTGAGTTCTTC.

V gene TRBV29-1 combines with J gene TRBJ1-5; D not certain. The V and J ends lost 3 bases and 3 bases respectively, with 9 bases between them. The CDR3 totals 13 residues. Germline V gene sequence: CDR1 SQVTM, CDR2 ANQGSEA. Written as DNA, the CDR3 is TGCAGCGTTGAGGTTGGGTTCAATCAGCCCCAGCATTTT. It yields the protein CSVEVGFNQPQHF.

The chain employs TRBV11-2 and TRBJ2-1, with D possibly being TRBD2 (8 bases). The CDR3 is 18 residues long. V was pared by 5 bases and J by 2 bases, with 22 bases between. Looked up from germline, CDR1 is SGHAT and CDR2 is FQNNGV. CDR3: CASSTHRGGGRTYNEQFF. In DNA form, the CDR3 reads TGTGCCAGCAGCACACACAGGGGCGGCGGGAGGACCTACAATGAGCAGTTCTTC.

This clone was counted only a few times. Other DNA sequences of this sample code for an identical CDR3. CDR3 residues: CASSPGDTQYF. The CDR3 nucleotides read TGTGCCAGCTCACCAGGGGATACGCAGTATTTT. This sequence joins TRBV18 and TRBJ2-3, with D uncertain. There are 11 residues in the CDR3. CDR1 and CDR2 from the germline V gene are KGHSH and LQKENI. Deletions cut 2 bases from V and 6 bases from J, with 3 bases between.

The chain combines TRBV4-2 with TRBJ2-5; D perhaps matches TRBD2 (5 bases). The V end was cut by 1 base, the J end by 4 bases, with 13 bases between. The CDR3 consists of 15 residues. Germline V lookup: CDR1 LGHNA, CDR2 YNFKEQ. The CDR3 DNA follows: TGTGCCAGCAGCCAAGGAAGCTCCGGAGGAGAGACCCAGTACTTC. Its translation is CASSQGSSGGETQYF.

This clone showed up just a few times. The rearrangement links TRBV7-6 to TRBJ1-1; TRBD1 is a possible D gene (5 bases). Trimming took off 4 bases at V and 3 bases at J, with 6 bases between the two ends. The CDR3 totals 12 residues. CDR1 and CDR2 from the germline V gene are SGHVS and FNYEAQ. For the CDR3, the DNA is TGTGCCAGCAGCTGGGGGGACACTGAAGCTTTCTTT. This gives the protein CASSWGDTEAFF.

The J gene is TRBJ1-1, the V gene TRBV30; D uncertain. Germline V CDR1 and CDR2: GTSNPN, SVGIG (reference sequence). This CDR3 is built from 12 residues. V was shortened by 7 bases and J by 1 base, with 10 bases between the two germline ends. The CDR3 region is CALQPRNTEAFF. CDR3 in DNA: TGTGCCTTACAACCACGGAACACTGAAGCTTTCTTT.

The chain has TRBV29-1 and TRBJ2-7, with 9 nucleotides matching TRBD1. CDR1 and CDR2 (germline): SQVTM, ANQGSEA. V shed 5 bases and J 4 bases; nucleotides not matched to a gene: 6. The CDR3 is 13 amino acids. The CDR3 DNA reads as TGCAGCGTTTTAACAGGGGGCTTTTACGAGCAGTACTTC. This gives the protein CSVLTGGFYEQYF.

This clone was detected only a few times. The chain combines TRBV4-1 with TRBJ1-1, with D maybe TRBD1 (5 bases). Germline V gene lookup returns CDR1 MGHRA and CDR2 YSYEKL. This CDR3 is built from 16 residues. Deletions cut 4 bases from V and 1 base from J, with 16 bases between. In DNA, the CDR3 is TGCGCCAGCAGCCCGCCCCACGGGACGGCGAACACTGAAGCTTTCTTT. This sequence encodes CASSPPHGTANTEAFF.

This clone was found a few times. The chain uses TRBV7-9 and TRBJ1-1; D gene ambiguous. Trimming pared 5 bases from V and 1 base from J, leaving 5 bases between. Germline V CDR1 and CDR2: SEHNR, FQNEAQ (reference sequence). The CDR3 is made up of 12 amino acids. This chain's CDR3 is CASSVRNTEAFF. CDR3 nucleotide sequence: TGTGCCAGCAGCGTAAGGAACACTGAAGCTTTCTTT.

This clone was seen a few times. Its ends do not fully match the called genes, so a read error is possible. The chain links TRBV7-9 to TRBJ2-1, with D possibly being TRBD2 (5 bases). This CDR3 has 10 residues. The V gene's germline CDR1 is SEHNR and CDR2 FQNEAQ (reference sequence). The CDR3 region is CASSLERSLF. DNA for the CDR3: TGTGCCAGCAGCTTAGAGCGGAGCCTCTTC.